The next 25 T cell receptor beta chains were all read from a single sample in a study of beta chain features in type 1 diabetes. Every bit of the isolated RNA underwent reverse transcription, so sequencing read expressed TCRB transcripts. Assay: immunoSEQ multiplex PCR; the TCRdb copy retains only in-frame clones and omits some. The sample consists of over 120,000 clones, 8% to 13% of them appearing once. The sample taken for sequencing was naive CD4+ T cells from blood. The receptors shown here come from a man aged 18 to 30 in good health.

This clone came up a few times. The V gene is TRBV27, the J gene TRBJ1-2, with 8 bases lining up with TRBD1. The germline CDR1 and CDR2 sequences are MNHEY and SMNVEV (reference sequence). J gave up 3 bases and V 6 bases, and 18 bases lay outside the gene matches. This CDR3 comprises 18 residues. Here the CDR3 DNA reads TGTGCCAGCAGCTATAGGTGGTCAGGGGGCAGGAGGGACTATGGCTACACCTTC. As protein: CASSYRWSGGRRDYGYTF.

The table lists this clone with a few counts. The chain combines TRBV7-3 with TRBJ2-7; TRBD2 aligns across 9 bases. The CDR3 totals 15 residues. Germline V gene lookup returns CDR1 SGHTA and CDR2 FQGTGA. V lost 0 bases, J lost 1 base, and 1 base stayed unmatched. The DNA of the CDR3 is TGTGCCAGCAGCTTAACTAGCGGGGGTTCCTACGAGCAGTACTTC. Its translation is CASSLTSGGSYEQYF.

This clone has only a few counts. The CDR3 DNA reads as TGTGCCAGCAGTCCCTCCGGGACAGGGTTCTATGGCTACACCTTC. Its translation: CASSPSGTGFYGYTF. The V gene is TRBV25-1, the J gene TRBJ1-2, with 9 nucleotides matching TRBD1. The J segment lost 4 bases and the V segment lost 5 bases, leaving 8 bases of the junction unmatched. The CDR3 contains 15 residues. From germline, CDR1 is MGHDK and CDR2 SYGVNS.

This clone occurred a few times. The chain combines TRBV19 with TRBJ1-1; 8 bases align to TRBD1. Germline V gene data show CDR1 as LNHDA and CDR2 as SQIVND (reference sequence). This CDR3 has 15 residues. V shed 7 bases, J shed 11 bases, and the junction held 18 bases outside the gene matches. CDR3 sequence: CASTGQGPKTKGAFF. CDR3 DNA sequence: TGTGCCAGTACCGGACAGGGTCCCAAAACTAAGGGGGCTTTCTTT.

The chain has TRBV2 and TRBJ1-4, with TRBD1 matching over 10 bases. J lost 7 bases, V lost 5 bases, and 10 bases had no gene match. CDR1 is SNHLY, CDR2 FYNNEI, per germline. The CDR3 runs to 16 residues. CDR3 residues: CASSKRRQGAREKLFF. Written as DNA, the CDR3 is TGTGCCAGCAGTAAAAGGCGACAGGGGGCGCGTGAAAAACTGTTTTTT.

In its sample, this clone was seen a few times. V gene TRBV28 combines with J gene TRBJ1-2; D may be TRBD1 (6 bases). There are 13 residues in the CDR3. From germline, CDR1 is MDHEN and CDR2 SYDVKM. Trimming took 4 bases from V and 4 from J, leaving 10 bases between them. In DNA form, the CDR3 reads TGTGCCAGCAGTTACATAGGGGGCTATGGCTACACCTTC. This encodes CASSYIGGYGYTF.

The rearrangement links TRBV18 to TRBJ2-5, with 7 bases fitting TRBD1. The assigned J gene may be wrong: the sequence end matches TRBJ2-7 better. The germline V gene has CDR1 KGHSH and CDR2 LQKENI. This CDR3 comprises 14 residues. This CDR3 reads CASSGQESSYEQYF. Here the CDR3 DNA reads TGTGCCAGCTCAGGACAGGAGAGCTCCTACGAGCAGTACTTC.

DNA for the CDR3: TGTGCCAGTAGTCTCGGGTTTTTAGCCAAAAACATTCAGTACTTC. Amino acids: CASSLGFLAKNIQYF. The chain employs TRBV19 and TRBJ2-4; D unclear. Trimming cost V 5 bases and J 0 bases, with 11 bases left between them. The CDR3 extends over 15 amino acids. CDR1 LNHDA and CDR2 SQIVND come from the germline V gene (reference sequence).

Details on this clone: This specimen includes other DNA sequences encoding the same CDR3. The V call is TRBV7-2, the J call TRBJ2-5, with TRBD2 matching 8 bases. The CDR3 extends over 14 amino acids. Germline CDR1 and CDR2: SGHTA and FQGNSA. V was clipped by 5 bases and J by 2 bases; unmatched bases: 4. The CDR3 here is CASSLQRGQETQYF. DNA of the CDR3: TGTGCCAGCAGCCTCCAGCGGGGGCAAGAGACCCAGTACTTC.

The chain couples TRBV5-5 to TRBJ2-5, with D possibly being TRBD2 (6 bases). CDR1 and CDR2 (germline): SGHKS, YYEKEE (reference sequence). Trimming removed 4 bases at V and 5 bases at J, with 15 bases between. The CDR3 contains 14 residues. CDR3 coding DNA: TGTGCCAGCAGCGGCGGCCGGAGGGTGGAGACCCAGTACTTC. It codes for CASSGGRRVETQYF.

V gene TRBV9 combines with J gene TRBJ2-7; 7 nucleotides align to TRBD1. Germline V gene lookup returns CDR1 SGDLS and CDR2 YYNGEE. The CDR3 spans 15 residues. J lost 5 bases, V lost 4 bases, and 12 bases had no gene match. The CDR3 nucleotides read TGTGCCAGCAGCTTCCGGGACAGCGACCGCGACGAGCAGTACTTC. It translates to CASSFRDSDRDEQYF.

This clone was detected many times. This chain connects TRBV13 to TRBJ2-7; 7 nucleotides line up with TRBD1. CDR3 size: 16 residues. With 0 bases clipped from V and 1 base from J, the junction kept 6 bases outside the gene matches. Germline V CDR1 and CDR2: PRHDT, FYEKMQ (reference sequence). CDR3 DNA sequence: TGTGCCAGCAGCTTAGGGGTCAGGACAGGATCCTACGAGCAGTACTTC. Protein sequence: CASSLGVRTGSYEQYF.

This clone has more than one count but fewer than ten. The chain carries TRBV19 and TRBJ2-5; TRBD2 matches 13 bases. The CDR3 runs to 14 residues. J was trimmed by 2 bases and V by 10 bases; bases with no gene match: 4. Germline CDR1 reads LNHDA; CDR2 reads SQIVND (reference sequence). CDR3 sequence: CATGTSGDQETQYF. Written as DNA, the CDR3 is TGTGCCACCGGGACTAGCGGGGATCAAGAGACCCAGTACTTC.

This clone showed up just a few times. This chain joins TRBV18 and TRBJ1-2; TRBD1 agrees at 8 bases. CDR3 size: 14 residues. The J segment lost 6 bases and the V segment lost 3 bases, leaving 6 bases of the junction unmatched. The germline gives CDR1 KGHSH, CDR2 LQKENI. CDR3 amino acids: CASSPLQGADGYTF. CDR3 DNA: TGTGCCAGCTCACCTCTCCAGGGGGCGGATGGCTACACCTTC. The full variable domain, in which reference TRBV18 and TRBJ1-2 provide the parts outside the CDR3, is NAGVMQNPRHLVRRRGQEARLRCSPMKGHSHVYWYRQLPEEGLKFMVYLQKENIIDESGMPKERFSAEFPKEGPSILRIQQVVRGDSAAYFCASSPLQGADGYTFGSGTRLTVV.

This chain joins TRBV14 and TRBJ1-6; TRBD1 aligns across 7 bases. With 2 bases clipped from V and 0 bases from J, the junction kept 4 bases outside the gene matches. This CDR3 comprises 17 residues. Germline V gene data show CDR1 as SGHDN and CDR2 as FVKESK. The DNA for the CDR3 is TGTGCCAGCAGCCAACATACAGGGGACTCCTATAATTCACCCCTCCACTTT. Its protein is CASSQHTGDSYNSPLHF.

This clone was observed a few times. Sequence at one end of the junction differs from germline and may be a read error. Additional DNA sequences in this sample encode the identical CDR3. The rearrangement joins TRBV7-2 to TRBJ2-5, with TRBD2 identical over 12 bases. Germline values: CDR1 SGHTA, CDR2 FQGNSA. The CDR3 has 14 residues. The CDR3 nucleotides are TGTGCCAGCAGCCTAGCGGGGGGGCGTGGGACCCAGTACTTC. It translates to CASSLAGGRGTQYF.

This clone appeared a few times. The sample holds other DNA sequences that translate to the same CDR3. The gene calls are TRBV5-4 and TRBJ2-3; D gene uncertain. Germline CDR1 reads SGHNT; CDR2 reads YYREEE (reference sequence). V lost 0 bases, J lost 0 bases, and 8 bases lay in between. CDR3 size: 15 residues. The CDR3 DNA follows: TGTGCCAGCAGCTTGGCCGGCGGCAGCACAGATACGCAGTATTTT. Translating gives CASSLAGGSTDTQYF.

This clone was seen a few times. The gene calls are TRBV7-9 and TRBJ1-5; D is possibly TRBD1 (6 bases). Trimming cost V 3 bases and J 7 bases, with 13 bases left between them. This CDR3 comprises 14 residues. Germline CDR1 reads SEHNR; CDR2 reads FQNEAQ (reference sequence). CDR3 DNA: TGTGCCAGCAGCTTGTCGGCAGGGGTCCAGCCCCAGCATTTT. Translating it yields CASSLSAGVQPQHF.

The chain employs TRBV7-2 and TRBJ2-3; 8 bases match TRBD2. The CDR3 length is 15 residues. Germline CDR1 and CDR2: SGHTA and FQGNSA. Trimming removed 3 bases from V and 1 base from J; junction bases left unmatched: 3. In DNA, the CDR3 is TGTGCCAGCAGCTTCGGGGGGGGCCGCACAGATACGCAGTATTTT. Translated: CASSFGGGRTDTQYF.

Many counts were recorded for this clone. The chain recombines TRBV4-1 with TRBJ2-2, with 8 bases fitting TRBD1. Germline CDR1 reads MGHRA; CDR2 reads YSYEKL. The CDR3 has 16 amino acids. Trimming at V came to 2 bases and at J to 5 bases, leaving 7 bases not matched to a gene. CDR3 DNA: TGCGCCAGCAGCCAACCTGGACAGGGATGGACCGGGGAGCTGTTTTTT. Translated, it gives CASSQPGQGWTGELFF.

The chain uses TRBV6-1 and TRBJ1-5, with TRBD1 matching 8 bases. The germline gives CDR1 MNHNS, CDR2 SASEGT. Trimming took 4 bases from V and 0 from J; bases not matched to a gene: 8. The CDR3 loop spans 17 amino acids. CDR3 nucleotides: TGTGCCAGCAGTGGCCATCGGACAGGGAATAGCAATCAGCCCCAGCATTTT. The encoded protein is CASSGHRTGNSNQPQHF.

A remark on this clone: The junction and the germline gene differ at one end; a read error may be behind it. The chain employs TRBV11-2 and TRBJ2-1, with 10 bases that match TRBD2. CDR3 length: 15 amino acids. Per germline, CDR1 SGHAT and CDR2 FQNNGV. Written as DNA, the CDR3 is TGTGCCAGCGGCTTAGTAGCGGGGGGTTTCAATGAGCAGTTCTTC. Its protein product is CASGLVAGGFNEQFF.

This clone turned up a few times. V is TRBV20-1 and J is TRBJ1-2; D is unclear. V lost 4 bases to trimming and J lost 7 bases, with 10 bases between them. In germline, CDR1 is DFQATT, CDR2 SNEGSKA (reference sequence). This CDR3 comprises 11 residues. CDR3 bases: TGCAGTGCTAATGGGCGCAGTGGCTACACCTTC. Protein sequence: CSANGRSGYTF.

The rearrangement links TRBV7-9 to TRBJ2-5; D possibly corresponds to TRBD1 (7 bases). There are 13 residues in the CDR3. The V gene's germline CDR1 is SEHNR and CDR2 FQNEAQ (reference sequence). Trimming stripped 3 bases from V and 5 bases from J, with 10 bases between. The CDR3 reads CASSFAGGETQYF. For the CDR3, the DNA is TGTGCCAGCAGCTTTGCAGGGGGGGAGACCCAGTACTTC.

This clone was seen ten or more times. The rearrangement uses TRBV30 and TRBJ2-3; possible D gene TRBD2, 5 bases. This CDR3 is 12 amino acids long. Germline V gene data show CDR1 as GTSNPN and CDR2 as SVGIG (reference sequence). V gave up 8 bases and J gave up 0 bases, with 9 bases separating them. The CDR3 nucleotides are TGTGCCCCCAAGCGGAGCACAGATACGCAGTATTTT. This gives the protein CAPKRSTDTQYF. Complete variable domain (other parts from reference TRBV30 and TRBJ2-3): SQTIHQWPATLVQPVGSPLSLECTVEGTSNPNLYWYRQAAGRGLQLLFYSVGIGQISSEVPQNLSASRPQDRQFILSSKKLLLSDSGFYLCAPKRSTDTQYFGPGTRLTVL.